A single sample gave rise to the 10 T cell receptor beta chains below, sequenced in a study of Graves' ophthalmopathy and Graves' hyperthyroidism (dated 2018 in TCRdb). Sequencing instrument: Illumina HiSeq 2000. For repertoire sequencing, the TCR beta CDR3 regions were amplified from RNA transcripts. A first-round RT-PCR used HTBI primers with the Qiagen OneStep RT-PCR kit, followed by a second-round multiplex PCR, size selection and purification. TCRdb reprocessed the public reads (quality trimming at Q25 with fastp, clone calling with MiXCR) and kept in-frame beta chains. A single entry per CDR3 protein holds the most common genes and DNA from its merged rows. In all, the sample holds roughly 600,000 distinct CDR3 sequences, and less than 45% of those were seen once. Clones ranked in the top ten supply approximately 4.1% of the sample. The sample taken for sequencing was peripheral blood or thyroid tissue (not recorded which). The source of these receptors is an adult man with Graves' hyperthyroidism.

This clonotype showed up many times. V gene TRBV2 combines with J gene TRBJ1-2; 7 positions match TRBD1. The J segment lost 4 bases and the V segment lost 6 bases, leaving 5 bases of the junction unmatched. The germline CDR1 and CDR2 sequences are SNHLY and FYNNEI. The CDR3 has 13 residues. The CDR3 spells CASRPGTVYGYTF. Here the CDR3 DNA reads TGTGCCAGCAGACCCGGGACAGTCTATGGCTACACCTTC.

This clonotype was seen many times. The chain joins TRBV6-6 to TRBJ2-5; weak D call: TRBD1 (6 bases). V lost 0 bases and J 2 bases, leaving 10 bases between the germline ends. CDR1 is MNHNY, CDR2 SVGAGI, per germline (reference sequence). The CDR3 has 15 residues. The chain's CDR3 is CASSYSMQGQETQYF. The CDR3 region has the DNA TGTGCCAGCAGTTACTCGATGCAGGGGCAAGAGACCCAGTACTTC.

Ten or more counts support this clonotype. The J gene is TRBJ2-5, the V gene TRBV20-1; D call uncertain. There are 13 residues in the CDR3. V dropped 6 bases and J dropped 7 bases, with 18 bases sitting between them. The germline V gene has CDR1 DFQATT and CDR2 SNEGSKA (reference sequence). The CDR3 sequence: CSAPGPGGWTQYF. The DNA for the CDR3 is TGCAGTGCGCCGGGCCCCGGCGGTTGGACCCAGTACTTC.

A remark on this clonotype: A read error may explain this, as a much larger clone is one base away. Since no conserved phenylalanine or tryptophan closes the CDR3, a read error is the likely cause. The rearrangement joins TRBV12-3 or TRBV12-4 to TRBJ1-6; D might be TRBD1 (5 bases). The ends were cut back, 8 bases at V and 4 bases at J, with 18 bases in the middle. The CDR3 is 16 amino acids. The DNA of the CDR3 is TGTGCCAGCGCATTTAATCCCAGGGTTTATAATTCACCCCTCCACCTT. Amino acid sequence: CASAFNPRVYNSPLHL.

The J gene is TRBJ1-5, the V gene TRBV7-2; D perhaps matches TRBD1 (6 bases). This CDR3 is 15 amino acids long. V lost 6 bases, J lost 5 bases, and 17 bases lay in between. Germline CDR1 reads SGHTA; CDR2 reads FQGNSA. Written as DNA, the CDR3 is TGTGCCAGCAGACCTGGACAGACCATGGATCAGCCCCAGCATTTT. Translation: CASRPGQTMDQPQHF.

This clonotype was seen a few times. J is TRBJ2-1 and V is TRBV29-1, with 10 positions matching TRBD2. The CDR3 totals 12 residues. The junction had 5 bases not matched to a gene; V was cut back by 6 bases and J by 9 bases. Germline CDR1 is SQVTM and CDR2 is ANQGSEA. For the CDR3, the DNA is TGCAGCGTCTTAGCGGGAGGCGGTGAGCAGTTCTTC. Protein product: CSVLAGGGEQFF.

This clonotype was seen repeatedly, ten times or more. The rearrangement joins TRBV6-1 to TRBJ2-5, with 12 bases fitting TRBD2. J was trimmed by 4 bases and V by 2 bases; bases with no gene match: 5. This CDR3 spans 16 amino acids. From germline, CDR1 is MNHNS and CDR2 SASEGT. In nucleotides, the CDR3 is TGTGCCAGCAGTGAAATGAAGGGACTAGCGGGAGAGACCCAGTACTTC. It codes for CASSEMKGLAGETQYF.

This clonotype was observed a handful of times. The V call is TRBV7-3, the J call TRBJ1-6, with D perhaps matching TRBD1 (5 bases). Germline CDR1 reads SGHTA; CDR2 reads FQGTGA. Trimming cost V 1 base and J 8 bases, with 6 bases left between them. The CDR3 contains 13 residues. DNA of the CDR3: TGTGCCAGCAGCTTAATGGGGGATTCACCCCTCCACTTT. Translating gives CASSLMGDSPLHF.

J is TRBJ2-7 and V is TRBV7-3, with 9 bases lining up with TRBD2. The assigned J gene may be wrong: the sequence end matches TRBJ2-1 better. CDR1 is SGHTA and CDR2 is FQGTGA in the germline V gene. This CDR3 has 16 residues. The CDR3 region has the DNA TGTGCCAGCAGCCCGTATGGGGGCGGGAGGGACAATGAGCAGTTCTTC. Translation gives CASSPYGGGRDNEQFF.

About this clonotype itself: The conserved phenylalanine or tryptophan is not found at the CDR3 terminus, so this likely reflects a read error. Because the CDR3's place on the DNA is in doubt, the DNA is left out and the CDR3 is given as listed by TCRdb. The chain recombines TRBV7-9 with TRBJ2-5; the table's D gene call, TRBD1, was not cross checked with the DNA. Counting both end residues, the CDR3 totals 10 amino acids. Germline V gene lookup returns CDR1 SEHNR and CDR2 FQNEAQ (reference sequence). The CDR3 spells CASRRETGYG.